This TCR beta chain was identified during a study of PD-L1 blockade in urothelial cancer. Germline CDR1 is SNHLY and CDR2 is FYNNEI. The CDR3 contains 15 residues. Trimming removed 2 bases from V and 0 bases from J; junction bases left unmatched: 4. Patients were living with locally advanced or metastatic urothelial carcinoma. Produced via immunoSEQ multiplex PCR; TCRdb's table is partial and in-frame only. This table has tens of thousands of clones, about nine tenths appearing once. As regards this clone: Its antigen is not known.

Study results and limitations: Blood clones associated with the tumor expanded more at 3 weeks in durable-benefit patients.

The receptor was derived from an older woman with urothelial cancer. Source: PBMCs, taken around atezolizumab (anti-PD-L1) treatment. The chain carries TRBV2 and TRBJ2-7, with 7 bases identical to TRBD1. The CDR3 DNA follows: TGTGCCAGCAGTGAACTGGGACAGTTCTCCTACGAGCAGTACTTC. Translating gives CASSELGQFSYEQYF. Full variable domain (remainder filled in from reference TRBV2 and TRBJ2-7): EPEVTQTPSHQVTQMGQEVILRCVPISNHLYFYWYRQILGQKVEFLVSFYNNEISEKSEIFDDQFSVERPDGSNFTLKIRSTKLEDSAMYFCASSELGQFSYEQYFGPGTRLTVT.